This note documents a single TCR beta chain sequence. No antigen is known for it. No base qualities exist here, and no much larger clone lies one base off it. TCRbeta CDR3 regions were amplified from genomic DNA by means of the immunoSEQ Assay, a bias-controlled multiplex PCR. Processing in the source paper ran as follows. Within the assay, amplification of reference gene primers was used to estimate how many nucleated cells each sample contained. Sequence reads were collapsed and filtered to measure the absolute abundance of every unique TCRbeta CDR3 rearrangement. For each sample, productive Simpson clonality was calculated by taking the square root of Simpson's diversity index across productive rearrangements. As stored in TCRdb, this immuneACCESS dataset retains in-frame rearrangements with V and J assigned. A fraction of the clones does not appear; measured against another copy, unresolved V genes explain less than half of the discrepancy, and the remainder lacks a known reason. D and trimming were read from the DNA, whereas the V and J calls and clone size are those reported in that table. The sample data list a few hundred thousand clones, and around 84% of these were observed just once. The ten largest clones add up to 4.1% of the sample.

This record comes from a study of blood T cell repertoires in COVID-19 (dated by TCRdb to about 2020). Looking at the study overall: Samples from collaborators originated in the United States, Italy and Spain and spanned both the acute and convalescent phases of COVID-19. The material from the prospective study consisted of cDNA or gDNA derived from T cells, B-cell-depleted T cells, or PBMCs. The sample metadata nearly always contained a de-identified subject ID, COVID-19 status, age in years and sex. Subjects who had been exposed to COVID-19, were actively infected with it, or had recovered from it provided the deeply sampled blood TCRbeta repertoires that made up the dataset. Where available, HLA class I and class II types were obtained from metadata supplied by the sample provider rather than from assay-based typing. The repertoires were released in a freely available public database meant as a resource for research on the immune response to SARS-CoV-2. The samples were drawn from two sources: the first 160 participants of the ongoing ImmuneRACE study, and 1,000 to 1,500 subjects contributed by 6 global collaborators. General findings and caveats noted by the study authors: The quantity of clinical and demographic metadata differed by source and by participant and was supplied without curation.

Enrolling through a virtual design, the prospective study's participants ranged in age from about 18 to 89 years and lived across roughly 23 United States geographic areas. In the prospective study, participants were assigned to cohorts based on the clinical history participants reported in a screening survey and a study questionnaire. Mobile phlebotomists in the prospective study collected whole blood, serum and a nasopharyngeal or oropharyngeal swab from every participant. Over a 2-month period, participants in the prospective study had the option of providing additional blood draws and questionnaires. Prospective study blood samples were shipped either frozen or at room temperature before DNA extraction. Based on the germline V gene, the CDR1 and CDR2 sequences are MDHEN and SYDVKM. V is reduced by 6 bases and J by 1 base, leaving a spacing of 18 bases between them. The CDR3 sequence holds 16 residues, the cysteine and phenylalanine included. Only the CDR3 part of the read is kept: 48 bases, read in frame from the first base.

The sample consisted of PBMCs or T cells enriched from blood (not recorded which). Recombination connected TRBV28 to TRBJ1-1; TRBD1 is a weak D gene call, 5 bases matching. This sequence was found in a man aged 25-45 years with acute COVID-19. The bases are TGTGCCAGCAGCCGCCCGCTAAGAGACAGGAACACTGAAGCTTTCTTT. Its coded protein is CASSRPLRDRNTEAFF.